This TCR beta chain was retrieved from a study of human T cells and chemical hapten exposure. CDR3 length equals 13 residues. Germline V gene data show CDR1 as SGHVS and CDR2 as FNYEAQ. Each cDNA molecule in the library carried unique molecular identifiers. Each CDR3 protein is one row after TCRdb ran MiXCR on the RACE reads. The table includes some 400,000 distinct CDR3 sequences, around 5% detected once. As to time point: patch test 1, 2 weeks after DPC sensitization. The treatment here: therapeutic diphenylcyclopropenone sensitization with weekly scalp DPC. A remark on this clonotype: This likely reflects a read error, since a far larger clone is one base away.

Here the sequenced sample was whole blood, taken in connection with sensitization to the hapten diphenylcyclopropenone (DPC). This rearrangement joins TRBV7-6 to TRBJ1-5, with D unresolved. This receptor was obtained from a woman aged 50 to 60 with alopecia areata. Some clones in this sample may be carry-over from other donors' samples. CDR3 residues: CASSLGVNQPQRF. The CDR3 DNA is TGTGCCAGCAGCTTAGGGGTCAATCAGCCCCAGCGTTTT.